This T cell receptor (beta chain) was observed in a study of T cells after posttransplantation cyclophosphamide. Peripheral blood was collected from the related graft donor on the marrow donation day. Looked up from germline, CDR1 is MNHEY and CDR2 is SMNVEV (reference sequence). The J segment lost 8 bases and the V segment lost 5 bases, leaving 9 bases of the junction unmatched. CDR3 length: 16 residues. Whole-study results and caveats: Later post-transplant blood repertoires were often dominated by donor CD8+ memory clones. Blood and skin or GI T cell repertoires showed limited TRB overlap.

This clone was counted ten times or more. The antigen remains undetermined. The assay was immunoSEQ multiplex PCR, and TCRdb's table has in-frame clones only and misses some. Singletons are absent from the sample, which has 9,500 to 15,000 clones. The sample taken for sequencing was PBMCs. The TCR originated in a woman in her 40s in good health, CMV-negative, and a related stem cell transplant donor. This chain joins TRBV27 and TRBJ2-1, with 13 positions matching TRBD2. For the CDR3, the DNA is TGTGCCAGCAGTAGACTAGCGGGGGGCAGGGTCTATGAGCAGTTCTTC. Protein sequence: CASSRLAGGRVYEQFF.